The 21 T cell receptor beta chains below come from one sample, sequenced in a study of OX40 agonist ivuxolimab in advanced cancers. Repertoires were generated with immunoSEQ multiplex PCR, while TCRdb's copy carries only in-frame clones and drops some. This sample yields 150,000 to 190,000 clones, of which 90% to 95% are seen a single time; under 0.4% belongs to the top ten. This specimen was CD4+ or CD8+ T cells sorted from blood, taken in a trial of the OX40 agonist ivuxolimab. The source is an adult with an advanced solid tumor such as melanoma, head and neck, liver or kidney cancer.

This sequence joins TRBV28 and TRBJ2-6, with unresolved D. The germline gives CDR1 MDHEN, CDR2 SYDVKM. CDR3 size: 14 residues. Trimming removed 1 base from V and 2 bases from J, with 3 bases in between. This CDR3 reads CASSLLAGANVLTF. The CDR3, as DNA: TGTGCCAGCAGTTTATTGGCTGGGGCCAACGTCCTGACTTTC.

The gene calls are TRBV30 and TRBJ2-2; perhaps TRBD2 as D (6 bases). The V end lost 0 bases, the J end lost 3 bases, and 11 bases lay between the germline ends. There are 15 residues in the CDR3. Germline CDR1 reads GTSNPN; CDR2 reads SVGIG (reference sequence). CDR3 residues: CAWSVGGPDTGELFF. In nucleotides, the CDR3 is TGTGCCTGGAGTGTTGGAGGGCCGGACACCGGGGAGCTGTTTTTT.

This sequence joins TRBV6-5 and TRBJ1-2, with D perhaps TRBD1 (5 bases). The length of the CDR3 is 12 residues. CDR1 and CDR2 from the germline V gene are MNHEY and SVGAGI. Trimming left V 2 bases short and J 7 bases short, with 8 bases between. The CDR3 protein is CASSYRGAGYTF. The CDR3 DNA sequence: TGTGCCAGCAGTTACCGGGGCGCTGGCTACACCTTC.

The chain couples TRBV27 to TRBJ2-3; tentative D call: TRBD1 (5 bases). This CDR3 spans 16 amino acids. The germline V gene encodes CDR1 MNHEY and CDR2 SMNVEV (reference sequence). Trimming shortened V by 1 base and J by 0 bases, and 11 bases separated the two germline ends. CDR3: CASSLLGASSTDTQYF. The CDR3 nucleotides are TGTGCCAGCAGTTTATTAGGGGCCTCTAGCACAGATACGCAGTATTTT.

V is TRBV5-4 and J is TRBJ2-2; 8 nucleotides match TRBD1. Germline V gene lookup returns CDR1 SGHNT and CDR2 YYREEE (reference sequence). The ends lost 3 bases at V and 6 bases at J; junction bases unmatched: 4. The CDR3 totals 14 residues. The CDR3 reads CASSWTGKAGELFF. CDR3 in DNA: TGTGCCAGCAGCTGGACAGGGAAGGCCGGGGAGCTGTTTTTT.

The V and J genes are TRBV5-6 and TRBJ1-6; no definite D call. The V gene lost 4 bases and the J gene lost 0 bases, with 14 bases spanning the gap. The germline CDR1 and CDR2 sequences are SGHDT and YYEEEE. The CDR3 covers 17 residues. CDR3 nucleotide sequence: TGTGCCAGCAGCCTCCGAGGCCCGAGCTCCTATAATTCACCCCTCCACTTT. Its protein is CASSLRGPSSYNSPLHF. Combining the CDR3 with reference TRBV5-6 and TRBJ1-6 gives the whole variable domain DAGVTQSPTHLIKTRGQQVTLRCSPKSGHDTVSWYQQALGQGPQFIFQYYEEEERQRGNFPDRFSGHQFPNYSSELNVNALLLGDSALYLCASSLRGPSSYNSPLHFGNGTRLTVT.

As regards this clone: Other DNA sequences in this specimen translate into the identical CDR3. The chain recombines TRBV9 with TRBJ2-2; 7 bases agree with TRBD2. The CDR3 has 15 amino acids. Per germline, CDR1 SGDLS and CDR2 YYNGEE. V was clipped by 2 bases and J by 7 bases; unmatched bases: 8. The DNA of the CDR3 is TGTGCCAGCAGCGTCCGGGGTCAGCGGGACGGGGAGCTGTTTTTT. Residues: CASSVRGQRDGELFF. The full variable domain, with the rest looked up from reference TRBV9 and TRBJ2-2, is DSGVTQTPKHLITATGQRVTLRCSPRSGDLSVYWYQQSLDQGLQFLIQYYNGEERAKGNILERFSAQQFPDLHSELNLSSLELGDSALYFCASSVRGQRDGELFFGEGSRLTVL.

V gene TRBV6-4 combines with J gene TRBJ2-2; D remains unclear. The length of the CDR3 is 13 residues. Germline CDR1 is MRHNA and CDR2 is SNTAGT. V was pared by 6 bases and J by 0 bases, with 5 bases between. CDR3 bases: TGTGCCAGCAGCCCCACGAACACCGGGGAGCTGTTTTTT. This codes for CASSPTNTGELFF.

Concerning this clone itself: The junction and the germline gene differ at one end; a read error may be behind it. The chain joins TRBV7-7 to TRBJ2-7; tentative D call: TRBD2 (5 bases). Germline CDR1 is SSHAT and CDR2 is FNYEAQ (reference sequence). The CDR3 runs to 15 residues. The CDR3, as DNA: TGTGCTAGCAGCTTAGGGCCGGGGAATACCTACGAGCAGTACTTC. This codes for CASSLGPGNTYEQYF. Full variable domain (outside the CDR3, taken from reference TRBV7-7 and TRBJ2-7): GAGVSQSPRYKVTKRGQDVTLRCDPISSHATLYWYQQALGQGPEFLTYFNYEAQPDKSGLPSDRFSAERPEGSISTLTIQRTEQRDSAMYRCASSLGPGNTYEQYFGPGTRLTVT.

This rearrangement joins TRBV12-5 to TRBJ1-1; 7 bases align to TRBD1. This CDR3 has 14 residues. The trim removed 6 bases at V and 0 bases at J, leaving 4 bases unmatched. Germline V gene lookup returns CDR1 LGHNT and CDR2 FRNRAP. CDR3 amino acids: CASGHRGLNTEAFF. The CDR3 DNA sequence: TGTGCTAGTGGCCACAGGGGCTTGAACACTGAAGCTTTCTTT.

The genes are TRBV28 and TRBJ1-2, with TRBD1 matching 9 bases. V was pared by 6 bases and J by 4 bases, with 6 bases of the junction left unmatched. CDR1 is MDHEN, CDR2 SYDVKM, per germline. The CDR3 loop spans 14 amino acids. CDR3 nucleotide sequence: TGTGCCAGCAGGCCGGGACAGGGAGTCTATGGCTACACCTTC. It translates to CASRPGQGVYGYTF.

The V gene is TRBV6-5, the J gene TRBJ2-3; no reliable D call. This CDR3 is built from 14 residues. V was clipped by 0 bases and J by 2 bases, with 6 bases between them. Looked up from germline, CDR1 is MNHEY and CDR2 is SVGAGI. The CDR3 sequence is CASSYSQSTDTQYF. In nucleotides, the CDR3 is TGTGCCAGCAGTTACTCTCAGTCCACAGATACGCAGTATTTT.

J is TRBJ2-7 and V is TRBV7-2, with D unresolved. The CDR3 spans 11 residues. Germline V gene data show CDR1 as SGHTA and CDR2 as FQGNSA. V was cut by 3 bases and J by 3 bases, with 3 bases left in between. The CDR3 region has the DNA TGTGCCAGCAGCTTCAACTACGAGCAGTACTTC. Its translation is CASSFNYEQYF. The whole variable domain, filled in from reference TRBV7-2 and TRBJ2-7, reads GAGVSQSPSNKVTEKGKDVELRCDPISGHTALYWYRQSLGQGLEFLIYFQGNSAPDKSGLPSDRFSAERTGGSVSTLTIQRTQQEDSAVYLCASSFNYEQYFGPGTRLTVT.

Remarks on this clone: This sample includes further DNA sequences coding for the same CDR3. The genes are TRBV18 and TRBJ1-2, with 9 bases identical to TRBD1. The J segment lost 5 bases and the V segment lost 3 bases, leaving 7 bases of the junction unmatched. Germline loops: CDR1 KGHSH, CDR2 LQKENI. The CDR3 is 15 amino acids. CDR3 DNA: TGTGCCAGCTCACCTGATGGACAGGGGAGGTATGGCTACACCTTC. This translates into CASSPDGQGRYGYTF.

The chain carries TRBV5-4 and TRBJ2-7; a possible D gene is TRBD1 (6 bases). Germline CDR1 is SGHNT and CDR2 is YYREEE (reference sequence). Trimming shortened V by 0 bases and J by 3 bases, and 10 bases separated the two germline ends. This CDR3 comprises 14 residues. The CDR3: CASSLGGQYYEQYF. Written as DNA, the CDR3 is TGTGCCAGCAGCTTGGGTGGACAGTACTACGAGCAGTACTTC.

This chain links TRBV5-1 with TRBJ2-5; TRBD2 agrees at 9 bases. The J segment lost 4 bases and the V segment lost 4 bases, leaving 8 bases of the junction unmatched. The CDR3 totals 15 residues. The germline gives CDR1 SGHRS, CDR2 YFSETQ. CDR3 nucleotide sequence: TGCGCCAGCAGCCCTTCCGGCGGGAGGGCAGAGACCCAGTACTTC. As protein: CASSPSGGRAETQYF.

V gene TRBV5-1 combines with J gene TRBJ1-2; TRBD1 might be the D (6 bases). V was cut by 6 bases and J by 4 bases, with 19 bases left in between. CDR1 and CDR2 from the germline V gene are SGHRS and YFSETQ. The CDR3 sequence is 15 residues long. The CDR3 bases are TGCGCCAGCATCCCGGACAGACTATCGGTCTATGGCTACACCTTC. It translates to CASIPDRLSVYGYTF.

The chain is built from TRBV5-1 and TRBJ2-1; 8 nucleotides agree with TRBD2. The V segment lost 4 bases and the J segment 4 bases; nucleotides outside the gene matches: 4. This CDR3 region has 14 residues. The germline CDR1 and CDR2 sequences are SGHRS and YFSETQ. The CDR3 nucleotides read TGCGCCAGCAGCACCTCTAGCGGGTACAATGAGCAGTTCTTC. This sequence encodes CASSTSSGYNEQFF.

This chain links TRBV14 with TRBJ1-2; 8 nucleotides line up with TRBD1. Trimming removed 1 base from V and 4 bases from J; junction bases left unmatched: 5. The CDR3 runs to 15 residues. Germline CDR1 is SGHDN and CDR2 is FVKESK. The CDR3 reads CASSQGRTGGYGYTF. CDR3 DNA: TGTGCCAGCAGCCAAGGCCGCACAGGGGGCTATGGCTACACCTTC.

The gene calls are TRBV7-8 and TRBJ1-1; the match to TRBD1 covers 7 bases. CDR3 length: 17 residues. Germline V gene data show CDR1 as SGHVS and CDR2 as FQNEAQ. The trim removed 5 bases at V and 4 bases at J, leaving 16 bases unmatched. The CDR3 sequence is CASSIIRDSGVGTEAFF. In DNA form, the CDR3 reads TGTGCCAGCAGCATAATCCGGGACAGTGGTGTCGGCACTGAAGCTTTCTTT.

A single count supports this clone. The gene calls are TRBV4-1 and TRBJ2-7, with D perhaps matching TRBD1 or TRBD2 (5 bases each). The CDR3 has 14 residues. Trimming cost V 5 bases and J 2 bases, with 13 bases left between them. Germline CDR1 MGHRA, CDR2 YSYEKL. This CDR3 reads CASSAWDGTYEQYF. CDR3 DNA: TGCGCCAGCAGCGCCTGGGACGGAACCTACGAGCAGTACTTC.